This T cell receptor beta chain was profiled in a study of CD8+CD57+ T cells in acquired aplastic anemia. As for the study in general: Sorted cells (CD4+ and CD8+) yielded DNA amounts that averaged about 2.9 ug. Points from the study as a whole: Patient and control CD8+ Simpson's diversity was not significantly different. There were roughly 30 CD8+ CDR3 sequences that occurred in both patients and controls.

On this clonotype itself: The antigen is not known.

Those patients picked for sequencing had displayed CD8+CD57+ cell expansion on flow cytometry. Patients uniformly had severe acquired aplastic anemia. Genomic DNA, serving as template, underwent TCR beta VDJ and CDR3 profiling. TCRdb re-called the reads through MiXCR, storing one row per CDR3 protein. Of some 200,000 distinct CDR3 sequences listed, roughly 50% are singletons. The CDR3 is 12 residues long. V was clipped by 4 bases and J by 5 bases, with 9 bases between them. Per the germline V gene, CDR1 is SGHTA and CDR2 is FQGTGA. The TCR comes from a human donor with aplastic anemia. Material for sequencing was sorted CD4+, CD8+, or CD8+CD57+ T cells (not recorded which) from PBMCs. The J gene is TRBJ2-7, the V gene TRBV7-3; D uncertain. The CDR3 is CASSSARDEQYF. The CDR3 DNA reads as TGTGCCAGCAGCTCCGCGCGAGACGAGCAGTACTTC.